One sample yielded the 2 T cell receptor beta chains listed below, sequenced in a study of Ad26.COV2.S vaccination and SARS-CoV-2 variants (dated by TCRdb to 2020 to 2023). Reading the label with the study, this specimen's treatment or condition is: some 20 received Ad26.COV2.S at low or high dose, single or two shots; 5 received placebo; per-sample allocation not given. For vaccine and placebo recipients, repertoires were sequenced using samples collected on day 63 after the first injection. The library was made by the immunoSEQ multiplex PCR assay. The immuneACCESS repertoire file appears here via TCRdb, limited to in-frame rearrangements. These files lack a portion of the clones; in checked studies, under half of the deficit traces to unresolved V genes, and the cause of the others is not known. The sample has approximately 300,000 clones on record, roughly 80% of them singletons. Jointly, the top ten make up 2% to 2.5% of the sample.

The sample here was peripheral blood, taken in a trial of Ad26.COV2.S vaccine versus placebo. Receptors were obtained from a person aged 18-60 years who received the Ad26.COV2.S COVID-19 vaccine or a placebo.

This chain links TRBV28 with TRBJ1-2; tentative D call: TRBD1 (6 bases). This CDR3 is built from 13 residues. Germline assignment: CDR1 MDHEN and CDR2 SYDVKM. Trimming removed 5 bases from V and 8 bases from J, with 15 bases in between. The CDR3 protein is CASSPNRVRGYTF. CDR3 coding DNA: TGTGCCAGCAGTCCCAACAGGGTAAGGGGCTACACCTTC.

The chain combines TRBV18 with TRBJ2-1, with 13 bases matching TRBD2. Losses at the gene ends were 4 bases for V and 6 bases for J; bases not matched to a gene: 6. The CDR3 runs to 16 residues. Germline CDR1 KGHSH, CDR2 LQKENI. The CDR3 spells CASSQRLAGGSNEQFF. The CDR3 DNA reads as TGTGCCAGCTCACAACGACTAGCGGGGGGTAGCAATGAGCAGTTCTTC.